The entry below gives a single T cell receptor beta chain sequence along with its context. Its antigen is still unknown. Nothing much larger sits one base from this clone, and base qualities are not available. TCRbeta CDR3 regions were amplified from genomic DNA using the immunoSEQ Assay, a bias-controlled multiplex PCR. As for the original processing: Nucleated cell counts per sample were estimated from amplification of reference gene primers within the assay. Sequence reads were collapsed and filtered to measure the absolute abundance of every unique TCRbeta CDR3 rearrangement. Productive Simpson clonality was computed per sample as the square root of Simpson's diversity index over productive rearrangements. TCRdb limited this immuneACCESS table to in-frame rearrangements with V and J called. A share of clones is missing; checked studies link under half to unresolved V genes, and the rest is unexplained. The V and J calls and the clone size are those of that table, but D and trimming were determined from the DNA. A total of around 100,000 clones appear in this sample, around 85% of them only once. The ten largest clonotypes hold about 1.6% of the sample.

Germline trimming: 7 bases from V, 0 bases from J; junction bases outside gene matches: 10. The germline V gene gives CDR1 as SGHRS and CDR2 as YFSETQ. From the cysteine up to the phenylalanine, the CDR3 has a length of 18 residues. Left in the record is the CDR3 DNA by itself, 54 bases read in frame from the first base. Each collaborating institution followed its own protocols to collect whole blood in K2EDTA tubes. For TCRbeta analysis, collaborators shipped samples as frozen whole blood, isolated PBMCs, or DNA extracted from either of those sample types. The data originate from a study of blood T cell repertoires in COVID-19 (dated by TCRdb to about 2020). Looking at the study overall: Samples from collaborators originated in the United States, Italy and Spain and spanned both the acute and convalescent phases of COVID-19. The prospective study material was composed of cDNA or gDNA derived from T cells, B-cell-depleted T cells, or PBMCs. A freely available public database, intended as a resource for researchers studying the immune response to SARS-CoV-2, is where the repertoires were released. Where HLA class I and class II types were available, the types were taken from metadata supplied by the sample provider, not from assay-based typing. The sample metadata nearly always contained a de-identified subject ID, COVID-19 status, age in years and sex. Samples came from the ongoing ImmuneRACE study (first 160 participants) plus 1,254 subjects from 6 global collaborators. Subjects who had been exposed to COVID-19, were actively infected with it, or had recovered from it provided the deeply sampled blood TCRbeta repertoires that made up the dataset.

Study-wide findings and limitations: How much clinical and demographic metadata was included differed by source and by participant, and the metadata was provided uncurated.

The chain links TRBV5-1 with TRBJ2-6, and 10 junction bases match TRBD1. The TCR sequence derives from a man aged 45-65 years with acute or convalescent COVID-19. The sequencing sample was made of peripheral blood. CDR3 loop: CASAVGDRGRSGANVLTF. In nucleotide form, the sequence is TGCGCCAGCGCGGTAGGGGACAGGGGCCGCTCTGGGGCCAACGTCCTGACTTTC.